The next 5 T cell receptor beta chains were all read from a single sample in a study of blood T cell repertoires in COVID-19. Here immunoSEQ multiplex PCR was the method, and the copy in TCRdb shows in-frame clones only, minus some. The sample has around 130,000 clones, around 85% seen once. Sequencing used peripheral blood. The receptors were gathered from a woman aged 45-65 years with acute or convalescent COVID-19.

The chain joins TRBV27 to TRBJ1-4; 7 nucleotides align to TRBD1. This CDR3 has 14 amino acids. Trimming removed 6 bases from V and 4 bases from J; junction bases left unmatched: 5. Germline values: CDR1 MNHEY, CDR2 SMNVEV (reference sequence). This chain's CDR3 is CASRFGTDNEKLFF. The DNA of the CDR3 is TGTGCCAGCAGATTCGGGACAGATAATGAAAAACTGTTTTTT.

This chain joins TRBV7-9 and TRBJ2-7; no clear D gene. Germline V lookup: CDR1 SEHNR, CDR2 FQNEAQ (reference sequence). This CDR3 spans 12 amino acids. V shed 0 bases and J shed 6 bases, with 6 bases lying between them. The DNA of the CDR3 is TGTGCCAGCAGCTTAGCGTTGAGCGAGCAGTACTTC. It codes for CASSLALSEQYF.

The chain couples TRBV15 to TRBJ1-5, with D possibly being TRBD1 (6 bases). Germline CDR1 is LNHNV and CDR2 is YYDKDF (reference sequence). CDR3 length equals 17 residues. V was clipped by 0 bases and J by 2 bases, with 14 bases between them. The CDR3 reads CATSRDPGGGGNQPQHF. The CDR3 region has the DNA TGTGCCACCAGCAGAGATCCGGGAGGGGGAGGCAATCAGCCCCAGCATTTT. The full variable domain, its missing parts supplied by reference TRBV15 and TRBJ1-5, is DAMVIQNPRYQVTQFGKPVTLSCSQTLNHNVMYWYQQKSSQAPKLLFHYYDKDFNNEADTPDNFQSRRPNTSFCFLDIRSPGLGDTAMYLCATSRDPGGGGNQPQHFGDGTRLSIL.

This clone was seen a few times. CDR3: CASSPALRENTEAFF. Written as DNA, the CDR3 is TGTGCCAGCAGCCCCGCCCTCCGGGAGAACACTGAAGCTTTCTTT. The rearrangement links TRBV5-4 to TRBJ1-1; D remains unclear. Germline CDR1 reads SGHNT; CDR2 reads YYREEE (reference sequence). The CDR3 has 15 residues. V lost 4 bases to trimming and J lost 1 base, with 14 bases between them.

The V and J genes are TRBV23-1 and TRBJ1-5, with 8 bases fitting TRBD1. TRBV23-1 is reported as an ORF; its role is uncertain. Losses at the gene ends were 4 bases for V and 6 bases for J; bases not matched to a gene: 11. CDR3 length equals 16 residues. CDR3 amino acids: CASSPSVGQGCQPQHF. The CDR3 bases are TGCGCCAGCAGTCCCTCGGTAGGACAGGGATGTCAGCCCCAGCATTTT.